The rows below give T cell receptor beta chains drawn from one sample of a study of shared clonotypes between healthy human individuals. The data were produced by immunoSEQ multiplex PCR, yet TCRdb's version contains in-frame clones alone and is incomplete. Of 1.5 million to 2.5 million clones listed, about 94% are singletons. Material: naive CD8+ T cells sorted from blood. The receptors stem from a man younger than 35 in good health. Each CDR3 is given with its conserved first and last residue. D genes are given only for firm matches. Size is stated for part of the rows, as once, few or many counts, or as a class when the clone is expanded.

D | size | J | V | DNA | CDR3
. | . | TRBJ2-1 | TRBV29-1 | TGCAGCGTTGAAGATCTGGGGGTGGGTGGGAATGAGCAGTTCTTC | CSVEDLGVGGNEQFF
. | . | TRBJ1-2 | TRBV5-1 | TGCGCCAGCAGCGCCCAGGGGTTTGATGGCTACACCTTC | CASSAQGFDGYTF
. | . | TRBJ1-2 | TRBV7-9 | TGTGCCAGCAGCTTAGCTACGGGACTCCTAGGGGGCTACACCTTC | CASSLATGLLGGYTF
. | . | TRBJ1-1 | TRBV5-1 | TGCGCCAGCAGCCCGTCCCCAGGGGTGAACACTGAAGCTTTCTTT | CASSPSPGVNTEAFF
. | . | TRBJ2-2 | TRBV6-5 | TGTGCCAGCAAAAGCAGCGGGGAGCTGTTTTTT | CASKSSGELFF
. | . | TRBJ1-1 | TRBV6-5 | TGTGCCAGCAGTCAGACACTTTTGAACACTGAAGCTTTCTTT | CASSQTLLNTEAFF
. | . | TRBJ2-7 | TRBV5-5 | TGTGCCAGCAGCTTGGCCGGTGACTCCTACGAGCAGTACTTC | CASSLAGDSYEQYF
. | . | TRBJ2-1 | TRBV7-9 | TGTGCCAGCAGCTTAGCGCCCACTAGCTCCTACAATGAGCAGTTCTTC | CASSLAPTSSYNEQFF
. | few | TRBJ1-6 | TRBV2 | TGTGCCAGCACGGCAGGGGAATCTAATTCACCCCTCCACTTT | CASTAGESNSPLHF
. | . | TRBJ2-1 | TRBV4-2 | TGTGCCAGCAGCCAAGATCTTAGCGTCGATGAGCAGTTCTTC | CASSQDLSVDEQFF
. | . | TRBJ2-3 | TRBV7-9 | TGTGCCAGCAGGTTCCAGCGGAACACAGATACGCAGTATTTT | CASRFQRNTDTQYF
TRBD2 | . | TRBJ2-7 | TRBV27 | TGTGCCAGCAGCCGAGGCGCTAGCGGGAACGAGCAGTACTTC | CASSRGASGNEQYF
. | . | TRBJ1-4 | TRBV10-3 | TGTGCCATCAGTGAGTCGAACAGCGCAACTAATGAAAAACTGTTTTTT | CAISESNSATNEKLFF
. | . | TRBJ1-4 | TRBV2 | TGTGCCAGCAGCTTCGGGCCGGCGAGTGAAAAACTGTTTTTT | CASSFGPASEKLFF
TRBD2 | . | TRBJ2-1 | TRBV9 | TGTGAGGGACTAGCGGTCTACAATGAGCAGTTCTTC | CEGLAVYNEQFF
. | once | TRBJ2-1 | TRBV9 | TGTGCCAGCAGCGCCGGTGGTGAGCAGTTCTTC | CASSAGGEQFF
TRBD2 | . | TRBJ2-3 | TRBV28 | TGTGCCAGCTTCGGGACTAGCGGGGGTACAGATACGCAGTATTTT | CASFGTSGGTDTQYF
TRBD1 | . | TRBJ1-2 | TRBV19 | TGTGCCAGTAGCTTCACAGGGGACGCATATGGCTACACCTTC | CASSFTGDAYGYTF
. | . | TRBJ2-1 | TRBV15 | TGTGCCACCAGCAGAGATCAGGGCAGCTCCTACAATGAGCAGTTCTTC | CATSRDQGSSYNEQFF
. | once | TRBJ1-2 | TRBV5-1 | TGCGCCAGCGCAGGGAACGGGGGCTATGGCTACACCTTC | CASAGNGGYGYTF
. | . | TRBJ2-5 | TRBV11-2 | TGTGCCAGCAGCTTAGTTGGGGAAGCCGGAAAGACCCAGTACTTC | CASSLVGEAGKTQYF
. | . | TRBJ1-1 | TRBV9 | TGTGCCAGCAGATCACCAGGGGACCCTGAAGCTTTCTTT | CASRSPGDPEAFF
TRBD1 | . | TRBJ2-5 | TRBV6-5 | TGTGCCAGCAGCGGACAGGGGGCGCGAGAGACCCAGTACTTC | CASSGQGARETQYF
TRBD1 | . | TRBJ1-2 | TRBV30 | TGTGCCTGGAGTGAAGGGTCAGGGGGTTCTTGGGGCTACACCTTC | CAWSEGSGGSWGYTF